This entry features one TCR beta chain sequence. These data originate in a study of control samples from healthy donors and cancer patients. Germline assignment: CDR1 SGHRS and CDR2 YFSETQ. The CDR3 length is 15 residues. Trimming removed 4 bases from V and 0 bases from J, with 13 bases in between. Method: immunoSEQ multiplex PCR; TCRdb's copy keeps in-frame clones and lacks some. The table shows almost 90,000 clones, with about nine tenths occurring only once. Sequenced sample: blood. The chain joins TRBV5-1 to TRBJ1-2, with TRBD1 as a possible D gene (6 bases). The receptor was derived from a man aged 25-40 years in good health. The CDR3 is CASSPGHQANYGYTF. CDR3 coding DNA: TGCGCCAGCAGCCCGGGACACCAAGCTAACTATGGCTACACCTTC.